Listed below are T cell receptor beta chains from one sample, sequenced in a study of T cell responses to AZD1222 COVID-19 vaccine. Clones were read by immunoSEQ multiplex PCR, and TCRdb kept only the in-frame ones, dropping some. This sample contains about 140,000 clones. Sequencing was done on a sample of peripheral blood. The origin of the receptors is an adult in good health. CDR3s leave out the opening cysteine and the closing phenylalanine or tryptophan.

j_call v_call cdr3_aa
TRBJ1-2 TRBV28 ALGGNLYGYT
TRBJ1-2 TRBV5-6 ASSPGSYGYT
TRBJ2-1 TRBV27 ASSYPAGRNGNNEQF
TRBJ1-2 TRBV2 ASSSGQTYGYT
TRBJ1-5 TRBV19 ASSTYPGTGVQPQH
TRBJ1-5 TRBV7-6 ASSLEAGGSDSNQPQH
TRBJ1-2 TRBV7-2 ASSSSFEGEDT
TRBJ1-2 TRBV10-3 AISEQGAEYGYT
TRBJ1-3 TRBV30 AWSVYMGAGNTIY
TRBJ2-7 TRBV6-5 ASSKQGTAIYEQY
TRBJ1-1 TRBV5-6 ASSLLSGEAF
TRBJ2-1 TRBV7-9 ASSLALGRTQYNEQF
TRBJ1-1 TRBV18 ASSPRRGRLNTEAF
TRBJ1-2 TRBV5-1 ASSSAGQGAFGYT
TRBJ1-6 TRBV3-1/TRBV3-2 ASSQEPGTAYNSPLH
TRBJ1-4 TRBV5-1 ASIYPITGPEKLF
TRBJ2-4 TRBV18 ASSPFRGRKNIQY
TRBJ1-3 TRBV2 ASSPQGTRGNTIY
TRBJ1-1 TRBV21-1 ASSHGQGATDTEAF
TRBJ2-7 TRBV3-1/TRBV3-2 ASSHERGRSYEQY
TRBJ2-7 TRBV28 ASSLAGARNEQY
TRBJ1-6 TRBV27 ASSLEGGYSPLH